This T cell receptor beta chain was sequenced for a study of blood T cell repertoires in COVID-19. Looking at the study overall: Acute and convalescent COVID-19 samples came from the United States, Italy and Spain.

Original analysis: By means of reference gene primer amplification, nucleated cell counts were estimated. Clones were sequenced by immunoSEQ multiplex PCR, and TCRdb holds only the in-frame ones, with some missing. The DNA was the basis for D and trimming; V, J and clone size are from that table. The repertoire holds 100,000 to 150,000 clones, with around four fifths as singletons. Trimming cost V 3 bases and J 2 bases; bases outside gene matches: 4. The length of the CDR3 is 15 residues. Germline V gives CDR1 SGHNT, CDR2 YYREEE (reference sequence). Recruits, aged roughly 18 to 95 years, lived in 20 to 30 US areas.

The sequenced sample consisted of PBMCs or T cells enriched from blood (not recorded which). This TCR came from a middle-aged man with acute COVID-19. V is TRBV5-4 and J is TRBJ2-7, with TRBD2 identical over 11 bases. The CDR3: CASSSPGLAAYEQYF. The DNA of the CDR3 is TGTGCCAGCAGCTCCCCGGGACTAGCGGCCTACGAGCAGTACTTC.